Presented here are 26 T cell receptor beta chains from one specimen sequenced in a study of T cells after yellow fever vaccination. TCRdb analysed the 5' RACE reads with MiXCR anew, one entry per CDR3 protein. The sample consists of about 500,000 distinct CDR3 sequences, about 17% of them appearing once. This material consisted of PBMCs, taken 4 to 6 days after the first yellow fever vaccination. All receptors derive from a young man who received the YFV17D yellow fever vaccine.

This clonotype was seen a handful of times. The chain combines TRBV6-1 with TRBJ2-1; D not resolved. CDR1 and CDR2 (germline): MNHNS, SASEGT. The CDR3 spans 15 residues. V lost 3 bases to trimming and J lost 4 bases, with 13 bases between them. This chain's CDR3 is CASSEDLSFYNEQFF. Here the CDR3 DNA reads TGTGCCAGCAGTGAGGATCTCTCGTTTTACAATGAGCAGTTCTTC.

The J gene is TRBJ2-3, the V gene TRBV29-1, with a weak D call TRBD1 (5 bases). There are 14 residues in the CDR3. Germline CDR1 is SQVTM and CDR2 is ANQGSEA. Trimming stripped 0 bases from V and 2 bases from J, with 9 bases between. The CDR3 spells CSVEDTGPTDTQYF. In DNA, the CDR3 is TGCAGCGTTGAAGACACAGGCCCCACAGATACGCAGTATTTT.

The rearrangement joins TRBV20-1 to TRBJ2-1; D gene unclear. Trimming stripped 3 bases from V and 0 bases from J, with 9 bases between. This CDR3 is built from 14 residues. Germline lookup yields CDR1 DFQATT and CDR2 SNEGSKA (reference sequence). CDR3 DNA sequence: TGCAGTGCTAGTGTCGCCAGCTCCTACAATGAGCAGTTCTTC. This gives the protein CSASVASSYNEQFF.

There are a few counts of this clonotype. The chain uses TRBV12-3 or TRBV12-4 and TRBJ1-2; D is undetermined. The V gene lost 5 bases and the J gene lost 3 bases, with 16 bases spanning the gap. The CDR3 runs 15 residues. The CDR3 spells CASSPTYSYYYGYTF. The CDR3 nucleotides are TGTGCCAGCAGTCCTACCTACTCCTACTACTATGGCTACACCTTC.

This chain connects TRBV18 to TRBJ1-3; D might be TRBD1 (5 bases). The germline V gene encodes CDR1 KGHSH and CDR2 LQKENI. The CDR3 has 14 residues. Trimming removed 3 bases from V and 6 bases from J, with 12 bases in between. This chain's CDR3 is CASSPTEGTNTIYF. The DNA for the CDR3 is TGTGCCAGCTCACCCACCGAGGGGACAAACACCATATATTTT.

This clonotype came up a few times. V and J are TRBV7-2 and TRBJ2-3; 9 bases match TRBD2. The CDR3 spans 13 residues. With V trimmed by 7 bases and J by 10 bases, 9 bases remained unmatched. In germline, CDR1 is SGHTA, CDR2 FQGNSA. The CDR3 region is CASNLAGNRAQYF. The CDR3, as DNA: TGTGCCAGCAACCTAGCGGGGAATCGGGCGCAGTATTTT.

The chain couples TRBV30 to TRBJ1-2, with D hard to call. The CDR3 spans 9 residues. CDR1 and CDR2 (germline): GTSNPN, SVGIG (reference sequence). Trimming cost V 5 bases and J 7 bases, with 5 bases left between them. CDR3 nucleotides: TGTGCCTGGGGGAGTGGCTACACCTTC. It yields the protein CAWGSGYTF.

This clonotype showed up many times. The V gene is TRBV12-3 or TRBV12-4, the J gene TRBJ2-5; D gene ambiguous. The CDR3 covers 13 residues. V lost 6 bases and J lost 2, with 10 bases in between. CDR3 region: CASSFDLQETQYF. CDR3 DNA: TGTGCCAGCAGCTTCGACCTACAAGAGACCCAGTACTTC.

The chain uses TRBV7-9 and TRBJ2-7, with D unresolved. CDR3 length: 12 amino acids. Germline loops: CDR1 SEHNR, CDR2 FQNEAQ (reference sequence). V was trimmed by 7 bases and J by 7 bases, leaving 14 bases between them. CDR3 coding DNA: TGTGCCAGCAACAGAGGAACTAAGGAGCAGTACTTC. Translated, it gives CASNRGTKEQYF.

The rearrangement joins TRBV10-1 to TRBJ2-5; TRBD1 is a possible D gene (6 bases). This CDR3 region has 16 residues. V shed 4 bases and J shed 1 base, with 16 bases lying between them. CDR1 and CDR2 from the germline V gene are WNHNN and SYGVQD (reference sequence). DNA for the CDR3: TGCGCCAGCAGTGGAGGGGGAGAGGGTGTCCAAGAGACCCAGTACTTC. As protein: CASSGGGEGVQETQYF.

This clonotype was seen a handful of times. The chain has TRBV19 and TRBJ1-2; a weak D match, TRBD1 (5 bases). Looked up from germline, CDR1 is LNHDA and CDR2 is SQIVND (reference sequence). Trimming took off 8 bases at V and 6 bases at J, with 19 bases between the two ends. The CDR3 contains 14 residues. CDR3 nucleotides: TGTGCCAGTCGACCCGGGGGAGAGAAAAATGGCTACACCTTC. Protein: CASRPGGEKNGYTF.

Notes on this clonotype: With a much larger clone just one base away, this may be a read error. V usage is TRBV4-1 and J usage is TRBJ2-7; D call uncertain. Germline loops: CDR1 MGHRA, CDR2 YSYEKL. The V end was cut by 2 bases, the J end by 3 bases, with 14 bases between. There are 15 residues in the CDR3. The CDR3 DNA reads TGCGCCAGCAGCCAAACTGTCGGTATTCGCTACGAGCAGTACTTC. Its protein product is CASSQTVGIRYEQYF.

The genes are TRBV20-1 and TRBJ1-4; D remains unclear. This CDR3 has 16 amino acids. The germline V and J ends were trimmed by 0 bases and 0 bases, with 11 bases remaining between them. Germline CDR1 reads DFQATT; CDR2 reads SNEGSKA (reference sequence). The CDR3 spells CSAREKTWATNEKLFF. In DNA form, the CDR3 reads TGCAGTGCTAGAGAAAAGACCTGGGCAACTAATGAAAAACTGTTTTTT.

This clonotype came up a few times. This rearrangement joins TRBV20-1 to TRBJ1-2; D gene uncertain. Trimming stripped 3 bases from V and 2 bases from J, with 7 bases between. The CDR3 has 12 residues. Germline V lookup: CDR1 DFQATT, CDR2 SNEGSKA (reference sequence). The CDR3 region has the DNA TGCAGTGCTAGTTTTACCAACTATGGCTACACCTTC. Translating gives CSASFTNYGYTF.

There are a few counts of this clonotype. The rearrangement joins TRBV20-1 to TRBJ2-3; 9 positions agree with TRBD2. CDR3 length: 15 amino acids. CDR1 and CDR2 from the germline V gene are DFQATT and SNEGSKA (reference sequence). V trimming: 1 base; J trimming: 4 bases; junction bases outside the gene matches: 6. The CDR3 coding sequence is TGCAGTGCTAGAGTGCGGGGGGGCGCAGCAGATACGCAGTATTTT. Translated, it gives CSARVRGGAADTQYF.

This chain uses TRBV4-1 with TRBJ2-1, with TRBD2 identical over 9 bases. The CDR3 loop spans 17 amino acids. After removal of 4 bases from V and 6 bases from J, the junction contained 13 bases not matched to a gene. The germline V gene encodes CDR1 MGHRA and CDR2 YSYEKL. CDR3 sequence (DNA): TGCGCCAGCAGCCGGAAGACTAGCGGTCAGCTAACCAATGAGCAGTTCTTC. Translated, it gives CASSRKTSGQLTNEQFF.

This clonotype was counted at least ten times. V and J are TRBV5-6 and TRBJ1-2; no definite D call. The length of the CDR3 is 11 residues. Germline CDR1 is SGHDT and CDR2 is YYEEEE. Trimming removed 3 bases at V and 7 bases at J, with 7 bases between. For the CDR3, the DNA is TGTGCCAGCAGCTCCTGGCTTGGCTACACCTTC. Translation: CASSSWLGYTF.

The V call is TRBV5-4, the J call TRBJ2-3, with D possibly being TRBD1 (6 bases). Germline V gene data show CDR1 as SGHNT and CDR2 as YYREEE (reference sequence). The CDR3 covers 15 residues. Between the trimmed V and J ends, which lost 3 bases and 1 base, there was a span of 12 bases. The DNA for the CDR3 is TGTGCCAGCAGCTCCTGGGCAGGGGGCACAGATACGCAGTATTTT. It yields the protein CASSSWAGGTDTQYF.

This clonotype was recorded a few times. The chain is built from TRBV5-5 and TRBJ1-5, with D uncertain. The CDR3 is 15 residues long. V lost 2 bases and J 3 bases, leaving 12 bases between the germline ends. Germline CDR1 and CDR2: SGHKS and YYEKEE (reference sequence). The CDR3 sequence is CASSFSIQPNQPQHF. DNA of the CDR3: TGTGCCAGCAGCTTCTCTATACAGCCCAATCAGCCCCAGCATTTT.

The sample holds a few counts of this clonotype. V and J are TRBV20-1 and TRBJ2-3; D is unclear. Germline CDR1 DFQATT, CDR2 SNEGSKA (reference sequence). The length of the CDR3 is 13 residues. Trimming took off 5 bases at V and 2 bases at J, with 11 bases between the two ends. This chain's CDR3 is CSASPVFTDTQYF. The CDR3 bases are TGCAGTGCTTCCCCAGTCTTCACAGATACGCAGTATTTT.

This clonotype was counted between two and nine times. The chain joins TRBV12-3 or TRBV12-4 to TRBJ1-5, with D unclear. Trimming shortened V by 3 bases and J by 6 bases, and 12 bases separated the two germline ends. The CDR3 totals 14 residues. Here the CDR3 DNA reads TGTGCCAGCAGTTTGGGGATACGGGGTCAGCCCCAGCATTTT. Translated: CASSLGIRGQPQHF.

The chain recombines TRBV7-2 with TRBJ1-5; TRBD1 might be the D (5 bases). V was pared by 3 bases and J by 0 bases, with 9 bases between. The CDR3 sequence is 15 residues long. Germline CDR1 reads SGHTA; CDR2 reads FQGNSA. The CDR3 DNA sequence: TGTGCCAGCAGCTTTGGGGACTATAGCAATCAGCCCCAGCATTTT. It yields the protein CASSFGDYSNQPQHF.

This clonotype showed up many times. The chain has TRBV12-3 or TRBV12-4 and TRBJ2-3; 11 bases line up with TRBD2. Losses at the gene ends were 6 bases for V and 1 base for J; bases not matched to a gene: 0. The CDR3 totals 14 residues. This CDR3 is CASRLAGGTDTQYF. The CDR3 coding sequence is TGTGCCAGCAGACTAGCGGGGGGCACAGATACGCAGTATTTT.

The gene calls are TRBV20-1 and TRBJ1-2; 12 bases map to TRBD1. The trim removed 4 bases at V and 8 bases at J, leaving 14 bases unmatched. This CDR3 region has 16 residues. Germline assignment: CDR1 DFQATT and CDR2 SNEGSKA (reference sequence). The CDR3 DNA reads TGCAGTGCTAAACCCGGGACAGGGGGCCCCCTGGGGGGCTACACCTTC. Amino acids: CSAKPGTGGPLGGYTF.

In this sample, this clonotype turned up many times. The chain joins TRBV10-3 to TRBJ1-1; D gene ambiguous. V lost 4 bases and J 1 base, leaving 7 bases between the germline ends. The V gene's germline CDR1 is ENHRY and CDR2 SYGVKD. The CDR3 runs 13 residues. The CDR3 spells CAISAAENTEAFF. The CDR3 nucleotides are TGTGCCATCAGTGCTGCAGAGAACACTGAAGCTTTCTTT.

The J gene is TRBJ2-3, the V gene TRBV15; D gene ambiguous. The V gene's germline CDR1 is LNHNV and CDR2 YYDKDF (reference sequence). The CDR3 runs to 12 residues. V lost 5 bases to trimming and J lost 6 bases, with 9 bases between them. The CDR3, as DNA: TGTGCCACCAGCTTGCGGAAGGATACGCAGTATTTT. It is translated as CATSLRKDTQYF.